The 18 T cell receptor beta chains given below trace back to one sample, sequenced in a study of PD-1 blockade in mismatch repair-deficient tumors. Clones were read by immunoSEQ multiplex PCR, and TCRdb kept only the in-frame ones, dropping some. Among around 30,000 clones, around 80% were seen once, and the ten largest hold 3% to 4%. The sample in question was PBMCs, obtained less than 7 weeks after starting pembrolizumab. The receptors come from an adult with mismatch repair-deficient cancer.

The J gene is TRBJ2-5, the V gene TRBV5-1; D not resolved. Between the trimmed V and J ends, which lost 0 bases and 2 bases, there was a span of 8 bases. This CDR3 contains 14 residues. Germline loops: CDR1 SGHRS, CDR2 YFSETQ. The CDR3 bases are TGCGCCAGCAGCTTGGGGGCAGATCAAGAGACCCAGTACTTC. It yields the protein CASSLGADQETQYF.

CDR3: CASSGRAGGVTGELFF. CDR3 coding DNA: TGTGCCAGCAGTGGAAGAGCGGGAGGAGTCACCGGGGAGCTGTTTTTT. The chain links TRBV25-1 to TRBJ2-2; the match to TRBD2 covers 9 bases. V shed 4 bases, J shed 4 bases, and the junction held 7 bases outside the gene matches. The germline gives CDR1 MGHDK, CDR2 SYGVNS. This CDR3 spans 16 amino acids.

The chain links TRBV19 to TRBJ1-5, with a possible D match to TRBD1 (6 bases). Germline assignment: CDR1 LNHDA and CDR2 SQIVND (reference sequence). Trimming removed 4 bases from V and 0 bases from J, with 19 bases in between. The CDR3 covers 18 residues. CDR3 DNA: TGTGCCAGTAGTACCCCGGGACAAACTATCTATAGCAATCAGCCCCAGCATTTT. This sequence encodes CASSTPGQTIYSNQPQHF.

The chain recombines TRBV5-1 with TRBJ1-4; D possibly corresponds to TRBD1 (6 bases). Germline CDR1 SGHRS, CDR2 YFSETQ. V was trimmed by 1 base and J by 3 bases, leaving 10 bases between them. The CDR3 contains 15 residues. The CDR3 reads CASSLYGTSNEKLFF. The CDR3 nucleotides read TGCGCCAGCAGCTTGTACGGGACATCTAATGAAAAACTGTTTTTT.

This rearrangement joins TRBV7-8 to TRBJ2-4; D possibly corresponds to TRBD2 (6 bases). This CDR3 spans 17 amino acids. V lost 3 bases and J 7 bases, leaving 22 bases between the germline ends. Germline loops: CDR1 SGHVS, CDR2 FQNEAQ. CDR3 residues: CASSFDRGASSWNIQYF. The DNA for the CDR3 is TGTGCCAGCAGCTTCGACCGCGGGGCTAGCTCTTGGAACATTCAGTACTTC.

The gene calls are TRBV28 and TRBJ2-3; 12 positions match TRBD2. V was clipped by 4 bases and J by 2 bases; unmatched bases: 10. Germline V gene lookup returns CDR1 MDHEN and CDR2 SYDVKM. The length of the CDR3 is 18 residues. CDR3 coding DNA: TGTGCCAGCAGTTCCTCTAGCGGGAGGGCCATGAACACAGATACGCAGTATTTT. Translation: CASSSSSGRAMNTDTQYF.

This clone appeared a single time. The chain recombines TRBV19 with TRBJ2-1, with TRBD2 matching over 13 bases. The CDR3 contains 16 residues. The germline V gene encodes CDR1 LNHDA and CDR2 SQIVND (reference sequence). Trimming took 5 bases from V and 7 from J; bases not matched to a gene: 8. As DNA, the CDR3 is TGTGCCAGTAGTCTCGCCGGGACTAGCGGGGAAAATGAGCAGTTCTTC. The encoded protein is CASSLAGTSGENEQFF. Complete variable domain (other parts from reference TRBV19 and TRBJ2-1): DGGITQSPKYLFRKEGQNVTLSCEQNLNHDAMYWYRQDPGQGLRLIYYSQIVNDFQKGDIAEGYSVSREKKESFPLTVTSAQKNPTAFYLCASSLAGTSGENEQFFGPGTRLTVL.

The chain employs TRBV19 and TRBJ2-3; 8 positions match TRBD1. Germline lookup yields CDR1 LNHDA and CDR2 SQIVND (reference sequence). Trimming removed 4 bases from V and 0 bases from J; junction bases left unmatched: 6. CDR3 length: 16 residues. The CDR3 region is CASSSGQGSSTDTQYF. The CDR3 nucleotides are TGTGCCAGTAGTAGTGGACAGGGCTCTAGCACAGATACGCAGTATTTT.

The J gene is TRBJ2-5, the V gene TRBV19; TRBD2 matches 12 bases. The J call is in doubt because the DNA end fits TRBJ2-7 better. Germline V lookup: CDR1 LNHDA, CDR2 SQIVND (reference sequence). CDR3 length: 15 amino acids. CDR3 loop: CASSLGLAGSYEQYF. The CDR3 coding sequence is TGTGCCAGTAGTTTAGGACTAGCGGGATCCTACGAGCAGTACTTC.

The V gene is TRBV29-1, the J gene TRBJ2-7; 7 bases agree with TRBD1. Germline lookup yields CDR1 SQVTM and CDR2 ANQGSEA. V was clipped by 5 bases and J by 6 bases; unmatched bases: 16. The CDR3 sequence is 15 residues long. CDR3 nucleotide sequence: TGCAGCGTTAGCTACGAGGGGGCGTATGTTGCCGAGCAGTACTTC. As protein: CSVSYEGAYVAEQYF.

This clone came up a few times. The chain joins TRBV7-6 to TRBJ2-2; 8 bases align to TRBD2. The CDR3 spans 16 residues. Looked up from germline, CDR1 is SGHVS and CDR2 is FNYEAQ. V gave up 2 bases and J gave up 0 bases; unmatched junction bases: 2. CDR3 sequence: CASSLQAGANTGELFF. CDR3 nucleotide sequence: TGTGCCAGCAGCTTACAAGCGGGAGCGAACACCGGGGAGCTGTTTTTT.

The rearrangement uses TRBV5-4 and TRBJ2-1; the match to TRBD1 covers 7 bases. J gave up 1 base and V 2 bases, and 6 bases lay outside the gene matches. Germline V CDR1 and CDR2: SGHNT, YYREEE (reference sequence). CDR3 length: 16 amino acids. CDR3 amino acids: CASSLPSTGSYNEQFF. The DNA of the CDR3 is TGTGCCAGCAGCTTACCCTCGACAGGGTCCTACAATGAGCAGTTCTTC.

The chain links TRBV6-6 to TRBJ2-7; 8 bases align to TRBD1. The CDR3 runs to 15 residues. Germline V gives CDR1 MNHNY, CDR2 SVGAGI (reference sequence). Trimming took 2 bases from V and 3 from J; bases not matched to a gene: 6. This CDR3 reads CASSYRGQAFYEQYF. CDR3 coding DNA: TGTGCCAGCAGTTACAGGGGACAGGCCTTCTACGAGCAGTACTTC.

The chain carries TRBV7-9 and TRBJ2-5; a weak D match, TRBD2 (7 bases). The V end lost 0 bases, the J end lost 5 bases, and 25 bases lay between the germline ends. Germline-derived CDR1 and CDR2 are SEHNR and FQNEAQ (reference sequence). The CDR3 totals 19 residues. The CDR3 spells CASSLAAGASGLIVETQYF. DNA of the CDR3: TGTGCCAGCAGCTTAGCGGCGGGGGCTTCTGGGCTCATTGTGGAGACCCAGTACTTC. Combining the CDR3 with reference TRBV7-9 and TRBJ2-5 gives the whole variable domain DTGVSQNPRHKITKRGQNVTFRCDPISEHNRLYWYRQTLGQGPEFLTYFQNEAQLEKSRLLSDRFSAERPKGSFSTLEIQRTEQGDSAMYLCASSLAAGASGLIVETQYFGPGTRLLVL.

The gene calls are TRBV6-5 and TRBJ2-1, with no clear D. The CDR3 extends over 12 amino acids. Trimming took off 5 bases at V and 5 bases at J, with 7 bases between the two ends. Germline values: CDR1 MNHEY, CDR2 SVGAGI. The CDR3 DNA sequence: TGTGCCAGCAGTCAGACAAACAATGAGCAGTTCTTC. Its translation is CASSQTNNEQFF.

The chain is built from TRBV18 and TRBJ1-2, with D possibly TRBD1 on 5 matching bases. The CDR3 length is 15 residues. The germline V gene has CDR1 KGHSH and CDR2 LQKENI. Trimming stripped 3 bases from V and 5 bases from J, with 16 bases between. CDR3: CASSPFDSESYGYTF. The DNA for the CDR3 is TGTGCCAGCTCACCGTTCGACAGCGAATCATATGGCTACACCTTC. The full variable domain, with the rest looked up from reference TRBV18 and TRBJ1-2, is NAGVMQNPRHLVRRRGQEARLRCSPMKGHSHVYWYRQLPEEGLKFMVYLQKENIIDESGMPKERFSAEFPKEGPSILRIQQVVRGDSAAYFCASSPFDSESYGYTFGSGTRLTVV.

The CDR3 nucleotides read TGTGCCAGCAGGGTAGCGTCCCTAGGAACTGAAGCTTTCTTT. As protein: CASRVASLGTEAFF. V and J are TRBV6-1 and TRBJ1-1, with D hard to call. CDR3 length: 14 amino acids. Looked up from germline, CDR1 is MNHNS and CDR2 is SASEGT. V lost 6 bases, J lost 5 bases, and 16 bases lay in between.

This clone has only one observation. CDR3 sequence reads: CASRLQGNTEAFF. In nucleotides, the CDR3 is TGTGCCAGCAGGTTACAGGGGAACACTGAAGCTTTCTTT. The chain employs TRBV6-1 and TRBJ1-1; tentative D call: TRBD1 (6 bases). The CDR3 is 13 amino acids. Trimming left V 6 bases short and J 1 base short, with 9 bases between. Germline V gene data show CDR1 as MNHNS and CDR2 as SASEGT.